The sample holds one count of the clone carrying this T cell receptor beta chain. This sample is drawn from a study of blood T cell repertoires in COVID-19. For the study at large: Spain, Italy and the United States supplied samples that represented acute and convalescent COVID-19. Sample material is recorded as cDNA or gDNA derived from T cells, B-cell-depleted T cells, or PBMCs.

Per germline, CDR1 SGHRS and CDR2 YFSETQ. Germline trimming cut 6 bases from V and 4 bases from J; bases unmatched to any gene: 6. The CDR3 is made up of 14 amino acids. The table came from immunoSEQ multiplex PCR; TCRdb's copy has only in-frame clones and leaves some out. This sample has more than 300,000 clones, with almost 90% found just once. Sequencing was performed on peripheral blood. The origin of this receptor is a woman aged 70-85 years with COVID-19, enrolled during active disease. The rearrangement joins TRBV5-1 to TRBJ2-2; 7 positions match TRBD2. CDR3 sequence: CASTGGGGTGELFF. The DNA of the CDR3 is TGCGCCAGCACGGGCGGGGGAGGCACCGGGGAGCTGTTTTTT.